This T cell receptor beta chain was retrieved from a study of blood T cell repertoires in COVID-19. The germline V and J ends were trimmed by 2 bases and 4 bases, with 15 bases remaining between them. The germline V gene has CDR1 SGHAT and CDR2 FQDESV (reference sequence). CDR3 length equals 15 residues. Some clones are missing from TCRdb's copy, which holds only in-frame ones; the method was immunoSEQ multiplex PCR. The data hold fewer than 350,000 clones, with approximately 91% observed a single time. Participant ages covered roughly 18 to 89 years across about two dozen US areas. Participants reported their clinical history, and cohort assignment relied on those reports.

This TCR was recovered from a woman in her twenties or thirties who had been exposed to COVID-19. The gene calls are TRBV11-1 and TRBJ2-7; TRBD1 might be the D (5 bases). What was sequenced was PBMCs or T cells enriched from blood (not recorded which). In DNA form, the CDR3 reads TGTGCCAGCAGCTTACTCCCGACAGAGAAATACGAGCAGTACTTC. Translated: CASSLLPTEKYEQYF.